One and the same sample provided the 7 T cell receptor beta chains below, sequenced in a study of blood T cell repertoires in COVID-19. Data came from immunoSEQ multiplex PCR; TCRdb stores just in-frame clones and leaves some out. The sample lists roughly 110,000 clones, 80% occurring once. Material: peripheral blood. The receptors shown here come from a man between 65 and 85 years old with acute or convalescent COVID-19.

A few counts support this clone. The CDR3 sequence is CATHQGHGVYGYTF. The CDR3 bases are TGTGCCACCCACCAGGGGCATGGAGTTTATGGCTACACCTTC. The V gene is TRBV10-3, the J gene TRBJ1-2, with D possibly TRBD1 on 6 matching bases. The CDR3 has 14 amino acids. Germline CDR1 ENHRY, CDR2 SYGVKD. With 10 bases removed from V and 5 bases from J, the gap between germline ends came to 20 bases.

The chain employs TRBV18 and TRBJ1-5, with 7 bases lining up with TRBD1. CDR3 length: 16 residues. Trimming removed 2 bases from V and 0 bases from J; junction bases left unmatched: 4. The V gene's germline CDR1 is KGHSH and CDR2 LQKENI. The CDR3 sequence: CASSPEGQNSNQPQHF. DNA of the CDR3: TGTGCCAGCTCACCAGAGGGACAGAATAGCAATCAGCCCCAGCATTTT.

The J gene is TRBJ1-2, the V gene TRBV12-3 or TRBV12-4, with TRBD1 identical over 9 bases. CDR3 length equals 13 residues. The J segment lost 4 bases and the V segment lost 4 bases, leaving 1 base of the junction unmatched. The CDR3 spells CASSWGQGYGYTF. The CDR3 region has the DNA TGTGCCAGCAGTTGGGGACAGGGCTATGGCTACACCTTC.

V is TRBV18 and J is TRBJ2-7; a possible D gene is TRBD1 (6 bases). Germline CDR1 and CDR2: KGHSH and LQKENI. This CDR3 comprises 13 residues. V lost 6 bases, J lost 1 base, and 10 bases lay in between. DNA for the CDR3: TGTGCCAGCTCGTCGGACAGATCCTACGAGCAGTACTTC. It is translated as CASSSDRSYEQYF.

V is TRBV19 and J is TRBJ1-2; D possibly corresponds to TRBD1 (6 bases). Trimming stripped 3 bases from V and 4 bases from J, with 18 bases between. This CDR3 has 16 amino acids. CDR1 is LNHDA, CDR2 SQIVND, per germline (reference sequence). The CDR3 reads CASSILGQRSGYGYTF. The CDR3 DNA is TGTGCCAGTAGTATCCTCGGACAGCGGAGTGGCTATGGCTACACCTTC.

The genes are TRBV6-1 and TRBJ1-1; D possibly corresponds to TRBD1 (6 bases). The CDR3 is 12 residues long. Germline V gene sequence: CDR1 MNHNS, CDR2 SASEGT. The V gene lost 3 bases and the J gene lost 5 bases, with 7 bases spanning the gap. The CDR3 is CASSDRGTEAFF. CDR3 bases: TGTGCCAGCAGTGACAGGGGAACTGAAGCTTTCTTT.

The V gene is TRBV5-1, the J gene TRBJ1-1, with TRBD1 matching 7 bases. This CDR3 spans 14 amino acids. The J segment lost 3 bases and the V segment lost 4 bases, leaving 6 bases of the junction unmatched. Germline CDR1 reads SGHRS; CDR2 reads YFSETQ. The CDR3, as DNA: TGCGCCAGCAGCACCACAGGGGTGGACACTGAAGCTTTCTTT. This translates into CASSTTGVDTEAFF.